Listed below are T cell receptor beta chains from one sample, sequenced in a study of cytomegalovirus exposure and HLA in healthy donors. TCRdb's copy holds only in-frame clones and misses some; the assay was immunoSEQ multiplex PCR. The table lists 150,000 to 200,000 clones, around 74% of them singletons, with about 2% in the top ten. The sample taken for sequencing was PBMCs. These receptor sequences come from a female donor in good health and CMV-seronegative. Both conserved end residues are part of each CDR3.

j_gene	v_gene	CDR3aa
TRBJ2-3	TRBV7-2	CASRLTKADTQYF
TRBJ1-2	TRBV5-6	CASSLDLSYGYTF
TRBJ1-2	TRBV5-5	CASSPRGMTGIYGYTF
TRBJ1-2	TRBV5-1	CASSLGQGDGYTF
TRBJ2-7	TRBV6-6	CASSYSSSSIEQYF
TRBJ2-5	TRBV14	CASSQLISSGSQETQYF
TRBJ2-2	TRBV4-1	CASTLAGRINTGELFF
TRBJ2-7	TRBV7-9	CASSLGTSGIYEQYF
TRBJ1-2	TRBV6-1	CASRPPVSPSPGYTF
TRBJ1-1	TRBV29-1	CSVAWRIGNTEAFF
TRBJ1-5	TRBV5-4	CASSLGTDSNQPQHF
TRBJ1-1	TRBV20-1	CSAAPGVKAFF
TRBJ1-2	TRBV29-1	CSGKQGGGYTF
TRBJ2-7	TRBV9	CASSYRGQGYEQYF
TRBJ1-5	TRBV9	CASSVDGHQPQHF
TRBJ2-3	TRBV4-2	CASSPGRETDTQYF
TRBJ2-3	TRBV5-4	CASSLEPGVTDTQYF
TRBJ1-2	TRBV2	CASNPGTGGGHYGYTF
TRBJ2-1	TRBV9	CASSVGGGISNEQFF
TRBJ2-1	TRBV7-3	CASSRDRGFTEQFF
TRBJ2-1	TRBV14	CASRPSGGYNEQFF
TRBJ2-7	TRBV5-1	CASSSGLAGGLYEQYF
TRBJ1-1	TRBV18	CASSPLTGTEAFF
TRBJ2-2	TRBV9	CASSVWRTGELFF
TRBJ2-7	TRBV6-5	CASSSADRYEQYF
TRBJ2-6	TRBV27	CASKGASGANVLTF
NA	TRBV27	CASSLGYNYEQYF
TRBJ1-6	TRBV25-1	CASSEDRGSPNSPLHF
TRBJ2-1	TRBV5-1	CASRWTGGNEQFF
TRBJ2-7	TRBV7-2	CASSSGTRTGEQYF
TRBJ1-1	TRBV2	CASSWVEGTEAFF
TRBJ1-1	TRBV7-9	CASSLGRGGRAFF
TRBJ2-1	TRBV11-2	CASSSRLAGVVGNEQFF
TRBJ2-7	TRBV6-6	CASSYGFNYEQYF
TRBJ2-6	TRBV5-1	CASSGGSGANGLTF
TRBJ2-7	TRBV9	CASSEGQGYEQYF
TRBJ2-5	TRBV29-1	CSVEGRRQGGSETQYF
TRBJ1-6	TRBV4-1	CASSQGDPYSSYNSPLHF
TRBJ1-6	TRBV2	CASTRDRDYNSPLHF
TRBJ2-7	TRBV5-1	CASSPSLAGGPYEQYF
TRBJ2-5	TRBV25-1	CASSDPQGGDKKTQYF
TRBJ1-6	TRBV11-2	CASSSFGTGGSPLHF
TRBJ2-7	TRBV2	CASRGQGLNEQYF
TRBJ1-2	TRBV9	CATSRTGESGYTF
TRBJ2-7	TRBV11-2	CASSLVPRGNSEQYF
TRBJ1-1	TRBV6-5	CASKPGTVHTEAFF
TRBJ2-7	TRBV5-1	CASSWGLASYEQYF
TRBJ1-1	TRBV5-1	CASRETPQGTEAFF
TRBJ2-7	TRBV10-2	CASSELRTARLEQYF
TRBJ2-1	TRBV6-5	CASGGGSPSYNEQFF
TRBJ2-3	TRBV6-6	CASSYGQVKVTDTQYF
TRBJ2-2	TRBV5-4	CASRPLAGGTYGELFF
TRBJ1-2	TRBV6-5	CASSLGGSNYGYTF
TRBJ1-4	TRBV25-1	CASSESSRGNELFF
TRBJ1-2	TRBV5-1	CASSRRTAGQDYGYTF
TRBJ1-1	TRBV7-9	CASSDQVNTEAFF
TRBJ2-1	TRBV5-1	CASSFGLAGAGEQFF
TRBJ1-5	TRBV7-6	CASSRQSDQPQHF
TRBJ2-7	TRBV15	CATSRDRVSYEQYF